This paragraph covers one TCR beta chain sequence. These data come from a study of T cell changes during pregnancy in multiple sclerosis. This table comes from immunoSEQ multiplex PCR, and its TCRdb copy is limited to in-frame clones, with some not included. The sample contains tens of thousands of clones, more than 85% of which appear only once. CDR1 is MNHNS, CDR2 SASEGT, per germline. Trimming removed 2 bases at V and 3 bases at J, with 15 bases between. CDR3 length: 16 amino acids. The input for sequencing was CD4+ T cells from peripheral blood mononuclear cells, taken after pregnancy. This TCR derives from a female donor in good health, enrolled as a control in a pregnancy study. The chain carries TRBV6-1 and TRBJ2-3, with D maybe TRBD2 (5 bases). CDR3 sequence reads: CASSELVGVATDTQYF. The DNA for the CDR3 is TGTGCCAGCAGTGAACTGGTGGGAGTCGCTACAGATACGCAGTATTTT.